Listed below are T cell receptor beta chains from one sample, sequenced in a study of T cell responses to AZD1222 COVID-19 vaccine. The table came from immunoSEQ multiplex PCR; TCRdb's copy has only in-frame clones and leaves some out. Of some 120,000 clones detected, 92% appear once; the ten largest clones hold 1.1%. The material sequenced was peripheral blood, taken on day 0 of AZD1222 vaccination. The receptors shown here come from an adult in good health. CDR3s include the opening cysteine and the closing phenylalanine or tryptophan. Each record gives: V gene, clone size, CDR3 length, J gene, D gene, CDR3 DNA, CDR3 protein. A D gene is named only where the DNA matches it firmly. Not every row has a clone size; where given, it reads once, few, many or a size class.

V gene: TRBV29-1; clone size: once; CDR3 length: 12; J gene: TRBJ1-5; D gene: .; CDR3 DNA: TGCAGCGTTGGAGGAGGGAACCAGCCCCAGCATTTT; CDR3 protein: CSVGGGNQPQHF
V gene: TRBV5-1; clone size: .; CDR3 length: 14; J gene: TRBJ2-7; D gene: .; CDR3 DNA: TGCGCCAGCCGGGCGGCAGGGCCGAGCTACGAGCAGTACTTC; CDR3 protein: CASRAAGPSYEQYF
V gene: TRBV28; clone size: .; CDR3 length: 16; J gene: TRBJ2-7; D gene: TRBD2; CDR3 DNA: TGTGCCAGCACCACTAGCGGGACCTACTCAAAGCGCGAGCAGTACTTC; CDR3 protein: CASTTSGTYSKREQYF
V gene: TRBV5-1; clone size: .; CDR3 length: 14; J gene: TRBJ1-1; D gene: .; CDR3 DNA: TGCGCCAGCAGCCGGGATTTACAGAACACTGAAGCTTTCTTT; CDR3 protein: CASSRDLQNTEAFF
V gene: TRBV29-1; clone size: .; CDR3 length: 14; J gene: TRBJ2-1; D gene: TRBD2; CDR3 DNA: TGCAGCGTTGCGCCTAGCGGGAGATACAATGAGCAGTTCTTC; CDR3 protein: CSVAPSGRYNEQFF
V gene: TRBV7-3; clone size: .; CDR3 length: 18; J gene: TRBJ1-1; D gene: .; CDR3 DNA: TGTGCCAGCAGCTTAAGAGGGGTCTGTGACAGAGTGAACACTGAAGCTTTCTTT; CDR3 protein: CASSLRGVCDRVNTEAFF
V gene: TRBV12-3/TRBV12-4; clone size: .; CDR3 length: 13; J gene: TRBJ2-2; D gene: .; CDR3 DNA: TGTGCCAGCAGTATACAGGGCCCCGGGGAGCTGTTTTTT; CDR3 protein: CASSIQGPGELFF
V gene: TRBV5-1; clone size: .; CDR3 length: 14; J gene: TRBJ1-6; D gene: TRBD1; CDR3 DNA: TGCGCCAGCAAAGAGACAGGGACTAATTCACCCCTCCACTTT; CDR3 protein: CASKETGTNSPLHF
V gene: TRBV2; clone size: .; CDR3 length: 13; J gene: TRBJ1-1; D gene: .; CDR3 DNA: TGTGCCAGCAGTGAGTTGGTGAGGACTGAAGCTTTCTTT; CDR3 protein: CASSELVRTEAFF
V gene: TRBV5-5; clone size: .; CDR3 length: 15; J gene: TRBJ2-7; D gene: TRBD1; CDR3 DNA: TGTGCCAGCAGCCGCGGACAGGGGCACTCCTACGAGCAGTACTTC; CDR3 protein: CASSRGQGHSYEQYF
V gene: TRBV28; clone size: .; CDR3 length: 15; J gene: TRBJ2-2; D gene: TRBD2; CDR3 DNA: TGTGCCAGCAGTTTATACCAGGCGGGGGTCGGGGAGCTGTTTTTT; CDR3 protein: CASSLYQAGVGELFF
V gene: TRBV18; clone size: .; CDR3 length: 13; J gene: TRBJ1-2; D gene: .; CDR3 DNA: TGTGCCAGCTCACCAGGGGGAGACTATGGCTACACCTTC; CDR3 protein: CASSPGGDYGYTF
V gene: TRBV11-3; clone size: few; CDR3 length: 15; J gene: TRBJ2-1; D gene: TRBD2; CDR3 DNA: TGTGCCAGCAGCCCCGGGACTAGCGGGTCGAATGAGCAGTTCTTC; CDR3 protein: CASSPGTSGSNEQFF
V gene: TRBV28; clone size: .; CDR3 length: 12; J gene: TRBJ1-2; D gene: TRBD1; CDR3 DNA: TGTGCCAGCAGTTCAGGGACAGGAGGCTACACCTTC; CDR3 protein: CASSSGTGGYTF
V gene: TRBV2; clone size: .; CDR3 length: 15; J gene: TRBJ2-7; D gene: .; CDR3 DNA: TGTGCCAGCAGTGTAGTCGGTCTAGCGAGCTACGAGCAGTACTTC; CDR3 protein: CASSVVGLASYEQYF
V gene: TRBV11-2; clone size: .; CDR3 length: 15; J gene: TRBJ2-1; D gene: .; CDR3 DNA: TGTGCCAGCATCCGCCGTCCGGATACCTACAATGAGCAGTTCTTC; CDR3 protein: CASIRRPDTYNEQFF
V gene: TRBV5-1; clone size: .; CDR3 length: 15; J gene: TRBJ2-5; D gene: .; CDR3 DNA: TGCGCCAGCAGCCCTATGGGGCCGGCCGAAGAGACCCAGTACTTC; CDR3 protein: CASSPMGPAEETQYF
V gene: TRBV28; clone size: .; CDR3 length: 16; J gene: TRBJ2-2; D gene: .; CDR3 DNA: TGTGCCAGCAGTCCCGGAGGGGGGCTGAACACCGGGGAGCTGTTTTTT; CDR3 protein: CASSPGGGLNTGELFF
V gene: TRBV5-1; clone size: once; CDR3 length: 14; J gene: TRBJ2-5; D gene: .; CDR3 DNA: TGCGCCAGCAGCGGAACAGGGTTTTGGGAGACCCAGTACTTC; CDR3 protein: CASSGTGFWETQYF
V gene: TRBV2; clone size: .; CDR3 length: 15; J gene: TRBJ2-2; D gene: .; CDR3 DNA: TGTGCCAGCAGGCACCCGGCGGAACCCGCCGGGGAGCTGTTTTTT; CDR3 protein: CASRHPAEPAGELFF
V gene: TRBV10-3; clone size: .; CDR3 length: 13; J gene: TRBJ2-3; D gene: .; CDR3 DNA: TGTGCCATCAGTGATTTGGGCACAGATACGCAGTATTTT; CDR3 protein: CAISDLGTDTQYF
V gene: TRBV27; clone size: .; CDR3 length: 13; J gene: TRBJ1-1; D gene: .; CDR3 DNA: TGTGCCAGCAGTTTAGGGGGGGGCACTGAAGCTTTCTTT; CDR3 protein: CASSLGGGTEAFF
V gene: TRBV7-9; clone size: .; CDR3 length: 14; J gene: TRBJ1-1; D gene: TRBD1; CDR3 DNA: TGTGCCAGCAGCAGACATACAGGGGACACTGAAGCTTTCTTT; CDR3 protein: CASSRHTGDTEAFF
V gene: TRBV30; clone size: .; CDR3 length: 15; J gene: TRBJ2-2; D gene: .; CDR3 DNA: TGTGCCTGGAGTGGGCAGGTAACGAACACCGGGGAGCTGTTTTTT; CDR3 protein: CAWSGQVTNTGELFF
V gene: TRBV30; clone size: .; CDR3 length: 12; J gene: TRBJ1-3; D gene: .; CDR3 DNA: TGTGCCTGGGATAACTCTGGAAACACCATATATTTT; CDR3 protein: CAWDNSGNTIYF
V gene: TRBV6-4; clone size: .; CDR3 length: 14; J gene: TRBJ2-3; D gene: .; CDR3 DNA: TGTGCCAGCAGTGTGGAGATTGGCACAGATACGCAGTATTTT; CDR3 protein: CASSVEIGTDTQYF
V gene: TRBV18; clone size: .; CDR3 length: 15; J gene: TRBJ2-7; D gene: TRBD1; CDR3 DNA: TGTGCCAGCTCACTAGGGACAGGGGATACCTACGAGCAGTACTTC; CDR3 protein: CASSLGTGDTYEQYF
V gene: TRBV18; clone size: .; CDR3 length: 16; J gene: TRBJ2-2; D gene: .; CDR3 DNA: TGTGCCAGCTCACCCACGGGACGGGGAACAACCGGGGAGCTGTTTTTT; CDR3 protein: CASSPTGRGTTGELFF
V gene: TRBV5-1; clone size: .; CDR3 length: 16; J gene: TRBJ2-2; D gene: TRBD2; CDR3 DNA: TGCGCCAGCAGCAGGGGTGGCGGGAGAAACACCGGGGAGCTGTTTTTT; CDR3 protein: CASSRGGGRNTGELFF
V gene: TRBV28; clone size: once; CDR3 length: 20; J gene: TRBJ2-7; D gene: TRBD1; CDR3 DNA: TGTGCCAGCAGTTTAAGGGACCTGGACAGGGGGCTAGGCCCATTAGGTGAGCAGTACTTC; CDR3 protein: CASSLRDLDRGLGPLGEQYF
V gene: TRBV7-9; clone size: .; CDR3 length: 13; J gene: TRBJ2-7; D gene: .; CDR3 DNA: TGTGCCAGCAGCAGTGACAGGACCTACGAGCAGTACTTC; CDR3 protein: CASSSDRTYEQYF
V gene: TRBV30; clone size: once; CDR3 length: 14; J gene: TRBJ2-2; D gene: TRBD1; CDR3 DNA: TGTGCCTGGAGTGGCGGGACAGGGTGGCGGGAGCTGTTTTTT; CDR3 protein: CAWSGGTGWRELFF
V gene: TRBV19; clone size: .; CDR3 length: 18; J gene: TRBJ2-1; D gene: TRBD1; CDR3 DNA: TGTGCCAGTAGTATAGATCTTGGGGGACAGGGAGGGGTTAATGAGCAGTTCTTC; CDR3 protein: CASSIDLGGQGGVNEQFF
V gene: TRBV6-5; clone size: .; CDR3 length: 13; J gene: TRBJ1-4; D gene: .; CDR3 DNA: TGTGCCAGCTCCACAGCAACTAATGAAAAACTGTTTTTT; CDR3 protein: CASSTATNEKLFF
V gene: TRBV3-1/TRBV3-2; clone size: .; CDR3 length: 17; J gene: TRBJ2-2; D gene: TRBD1; CDR3 DNA: TGTGCCAGCAGCCCTGGAGCAGGGGGCATTAGCACCGGGGAGCTGTTTTTT; CDR3 protein: CASSPGAGGISTGELFF
V gene: TRBV30; clone size: .; CDR3 length: 14; J gene: TRBJ2-1; D gene: TRBD2; CDR3 DNA: TGTGCCTGGAATCGACTAGCCTCCTACAATGAGCAGTTCTTC; CDR3 protein: CAWNRLASYNEQFF
V gene: TRBV27; clone size: .; CDR3 length: 14; J gene: TRBJ2-7; D gene: .; CDR3 DNA: TGTGCCAGCAGTTTGGGGGAGAGCTCCTACGAGCAGTACTTC; CDR3 protein: CASSLGESSYEQYF
V gene: TRBV3-1/TRBV3-2; clone size: few; CDR3 length: 18; J gene: TRBJ2-7; D gene: TRBD2; CDR3 DNA: TGTGCCAGCAGCCCTTGGGGATTTTCTAGCGGGAGACTATACGAGCAGTACTTC; CDR3 protein: CASSPWGFSSGRLYEQYF
V gene: TRBV18; clone size: .; CDR3 length: 17; J gene: TRBJ2-3; D gene: TRBD1; CDR3 DNA: TGTGCCAGCTCAAGGATGGACAGGGGGCTCCTGTCGGATACGCAGTATTTT; CDR3 protein: CASSRMDRGLLSDTQYF
V gene: TRBV28; clone size: .; CDR3 length: 19; J gene: TRBJ1-5; D gene: TRBD1; CDR3 DNA: TGTGCCAGCAGTTTATTATTAACGGGACAGGGGATGTTGGATCAGCCCCAGCATTTT; CDR3 protein: CASSLLLTGQGMLDQPQHF
V gene: TRBV20-1; clone size: .; CDR3 length: 11; J gene: TRBJ1-2; D gene: .; CDR3 DNA: TGCAGTGCTAGAGATCTTAAGTGGGCCACCTTC; CDR3 protein: CSARDLKWATF
V gene: TRBV24-1; clone size: .; CDR3 length: 15; J gene: TRBJ2-2; D gene: .; CDR3 DNA: TGTGCCACCAGTGACGCAACACAGGGCTCGGGGGAGCTGTTTTTT; CDR3 protein: CATSDATQGSGELFF
V gene: TRBV5-1; clone size: few; CDR3 length: 18; J gene: TRBJ2-6; D gene: .; CDR3 DNA: TGCGCCAGCAGCGCATACGGACAGCCGTCCGAGGGGGCCAACGTCCTGACTTTC; CDR3 protein: CASSAYGQPSEGANVLTF
V gene: TRBV7-2; clone size: .; CDR3 length: 13; J gene: TRBJ1-5; D gene: TRBD1; CDR3 DNA: TGTGCCAGCAGCATCAGGGGGGATCAGCCCCAGCATTTT; CDR3 protein: CASSIRGDQPQHF
V gene: TRBV5-1; clone size: .; CDR3 length: 15; J gene: TRBJ2-7; D gene: TRBD2; CDR3 DNA: TGCGCCAGCAGCCCGGGACTAGCGGACTCCTACGAGCAGTACTTC; CDR3 protein: CASSPGLADSYEQYF